This section outlines one TCR beta chain sequence together with its context. Its antigen remains unidentified. Germline assignment: CDR1 SGHDT and CDR2 YYEEEE. This CDR3 region has 11 residues. Trimming pared 4 bases from V and 4 bases from J, leaving 5 bases between. The sample is drawn from a study of cytomegalovirus exposure and HLA in healthy donors. Overall study findings and caveats: It was assumed in the presence/absence analyses that sequencing depth was roughly uniform across donors. Later on, a genetic analysis was performed. It linked a missense variant in DCLRE1C with V- and J-gene trimming of TCR beta. Sequences of the TCR beta chain were said to predict the HLA-A and HLA-B alleles of most subjects accurately. Analyzed later, most CMV-associated TCR beta chains appeared HLA-restricted.

PCR primers comprised 60 Vbeta and 13 Jbeta primers. Only in-frame clones appear in the TCRdb table, and some are missing; sequencing was by immunoSEQ multiplex PCR. The table lists 160,000 or so clones, approximately 75% of them singletons. The TCR was taken from a middle-aged man in good health and CMV-seropositive. Sequenced material: PBMCs. This chain connects TRBV5-6 to TRBJ1-2; the D is unclear. The CDR3 loop reads CASSGSYGYTF. The CDR3, as DNA: TGTGCCAGCAGCGGCTCCTATGGCTACACCTTC.